The rows below give T cell receptor beta chains drawn from one sample of a study of response to subunit inactivated influenza vaccine. TCRdb independently ran MiXCR on the RT-PCR reads; one entry per CDR3 protein. Of under 550,000 distinct CDR3 sequences listed, less than 10% are singletons. The source material was PBMCs from blood, sampled 23 to 25 months after vaccination. The receptors here all came from a man aged 50 to 75 who received an inactivated influenza vaccine. The conserved cysteine and the conserved F or W are not part of the CDR3 here. Fields, in order: V gene, CDR3 protein.

v_call: TRBV27; cdr3_aa: ASSFAAAGNSPLH
v_call: TRBV27; cdr3_aa: ASSAGERGNTGELF
v_call: TRBV5-1; cdr3_aa: ASSLASTSGGTDTQY
v_call: TRBV6-1; cdr3_aa: ASRSIRGFYEQY
v_call: TRBV20-1; cdr3_aa: SASRTVSSPLH
v_call: TRBV27; cdr3_aa: ASSFQYSNTGELF
v_call: TRBV27; cdr3_aa: ASSLLGLNEQF
v_call: TRBV6-2/TRBV6-3; cdr3_aa: ARIPHGTLTNEQY
v_call: TRBV20-1; cdr3_aa: SADRTVSTEAF
v_call: TRBV10-2; cdr3_aa: ASSESVGATEAF
v_call: TRBV4-1; cdr3_aa: ASSLRVGYLNEQF
v_call: TRBV11-2; cdr3_aa: ASSLDSWSDEQF
v_call: TRBV20-1; cdr3_aa: SATRTRRWETQY
v_call: TRBV5-1; cdr3_aa: ASGGQGHTEAF
v_call: TRBV6-2/TRBV6-3; cdr3_aa: ASSIRRDTDTQY
v_call: TRBV5-1; cdr3_aa: ASSFVGPNTGELF
v_call: TRBV6-5; cdr3_aa: ASSLAGSLYEQY
v_call: TRBV27; cdr3_aa: ASSPLAGGLYEQY
v_call: TRBV13; cdr3_aa: ASSSPGGISTDTQY
v_call: TRBV29-1; cdr3_aa: SVYATGELF
v_call: TRBV6-2/TRBV6-3; cdr3_aa: ASSYWINTQY
v_call: TRBV7-6; cdr3_aa: ASSLVRDEQY
v_call: TRBV5-1; cdr3_aa: ASSSQGPPYEQY
v_call: TRBV12-3/TRBV12-4; cdr3_aa: ATGTSGSNEQY
v_call: TRBV6-1; cdr3_aa: ASSEHSGTVKMGYT
v_call: TRBV4-1; cdr3_aa: ASSEPDSWRGYT